This paragraph covers one T cell receptor (beta chain) sequence. These data originate in a study of blood T cell repertoires in COVID-19. Across the study: T cells, B-cell-depleted T cells, or PBMCs provided the cDNA or gDNA that served as material.

Sequencing used immunoSEQ multiplex PCR; TCRdb keeps in-frame clones, though not all of them. Here the sample spans around 300,000 clones, 87% being singletons. Sequencing used PBMCs or T cells enriched from blood (not recorded which). The sequence derives from a woman younger than 45 who had recovered from COVID-19.

CDR3 DNA sequence: TGTGCCAGCAGCTTAGACAGGGCTAGCAATCAGCCCCAGCATTTT. Protein product: CASSLDRASNQPQHF. The gene calls are TRBV11-2 and TRBJ1-5; perhaps TRBD1 as D (5 bases). The CDR3 runs to 15 residues. CDR1 and CDR2 from the germline V gene are SGHAT and FQNNGV. V gave up 0 bases and J gave up 0 bases, with 6 bases separating them.